The 10 T cell receptor beta chains presented below share a single source sample, sequenced in a study of shared clonotypes between healthy human individuals. Terminally differentiated effector memory CD45RA+ cells were excluded by CCR7 positive selection of CD45RO-negative cells. Profiled with immunoSEQ multiplex PCR; TCRdb holds only in-frame clones, not every one. The repertoire holds 2 million to 2.5 million clones, with about 95% as singletons. The sample consisted of naive CD8+ T cells sorted from blood. The receptors were sampled from a man aged 18-30 years in good health.

The rearrangement uses TRBV15 and TRBJ2-3, with 10 bases that match TRBD2. The J segment lost 7 bases and the V segment lost 5 bases, leaving 6 bases of the junction unmatched. The CDR3 loop spans 14 amino acids. CDR1 and CDR2 from the germline V gene are LNHNV and YYDKDF (reference sequence). The chain's CDR3 is CATSDLAGAYTQYF. As DNA, the CDR3 is TGTGCCACCAGCGATCTAGCGGGGGCTTATACGCAGTATTTT.

The chain recombines TRBV4-1 with TRBJ2-2, with 7 bases that match TRBD2. Trimming at V came to 0 bases and at J to 4 bases, leaving 8 bases not matched to a gene. The CDR3 contains 17 residues. Germline-derived CDR1 and CDR2 are MGHRA and YSYEKL. CDR3 sequence (DNA): TGCGCCAGCAGCCAAGATTTGGCGGGAGAAGGCACCGGGGAGCTGTTTTTT. It specifies CASSQDLAGEGTGELFF.

Notes on this clone: Other DNA sequences in this specimen translate into the identical CDR3. This chain links TRBV5-8 with TRBJ2-1; D possibly corresponds to TRBD2 (5 bases). The CDR3 spans 15 residues. Germline CDR1 is SGHTS and CDR2 is YDEGEE. Trimming stripped 2 bases from V and 6 bases from J, with 15 bases between. CDR3 residues: CASSLGLAGPNEQFF. The CDR3 nucleotides read TGTGCCAGCAGCTTAGGGCTAGCCGGACCCAATGAGCAGTTCTTC.

This clone came up once. V is TRBV19 and J is TRBJ1-5; 9 bases line up with TRBD1. Germline loops: CDR1 LNHDA, CDR2 SQIVND (reference sequence). The ends lost 7 bases at V and 1 base at J; junction bases unmatched: 8. The CDR3 has 16 residues. CDR3 coding DNA: TGTGCCAGTATGGGGACAGGGACCCTGAGCAATCAGCCCCAGCATTTT. Translating gives CASMGTGTLSNQPQHF. Complete variable domain (other parts from reference TRBV19 and TRBJ1-5): DGGITQSPKYLFRKEGQNVTLSCEQNLNHDAMYWYRQDPGQGLRLIYYSQIVNDFQKGDIAEGYSVSREKKESFPLTVTSAQKNPTAFYLCASMGTGTLSNQPQHFGDGTRLSIL.

V gene TRBV5-1 combines with J gene TRBJ1-1; TRBD1 is a possible D gene (6 bases). V was trimmed by 0 bases and J by 5 bases, leaving 14 bases between them. The CDR3 spans 15 residues. Looked up from germline, CDR1 is SGHRS and CDR2 is YFSETQ. The CDR3 is CASSLAQGMATEAFF. CDR3 nucleotides: TGCGCCAGCAGCTTGGCCCAGGGGATGGCGACTGAAGCTTTCTTT.

For the CDR3, the DNA is TGTGCCAGTCTGATGTTAGGGGCGGGGAATTCACCCCTCCACTTT. It is translated as CASLMLGAGNSPLHF. The chain links TRBV2 to TRBJ1-6; a weak D match, TRBD1 (5 bases). This CDR3 contains 15 residues. Germline V gives CDR1 SNHLY, CDR2 FYNNEI. V was shortened by 9 bases and J by 7 bases, with 19 bases between the two germline ends.

The chain uses TRBV2 and TRBJ2-7; TRBD2 aligns across 8 bases. V was clipped by 3 bases and J by 7 bases; unmatched bases: 11. This CDR3 spans 15 amino acids. Germline CDR1 is SNHLY and CDR2 is FYNNEI. CDR3 loop: CASSEQAGAWEEQYF. The CDR3 coding sequence is TGTGCCAGCAGTGAGCAAGCGGGGGCCTGGGAGGAGCAGTACTTC. Full variable domain (missing parts from reference TRBV2 and TRBJ2-7): EPEVTQTPSHQVTQMGQEVILRCVPISNHLYFYWYRQILGQKVEFLVSFYNNEISEKSEIFDDQFSVERPDGSNFTLKIRSTKLEDSAMYFCASSEQAGAWEEQYFGPGTRLTVT.

Turning to this clone: The same CDR3 is also encoded by other DNA sequences in this sample. This rearrangement joins TRBV5-1 to TRBJ1-1, with D unresolved. The CDR3 is 15 amino acids. CDR1 and CDR2 from the germline V gene are SGHRS and YFSETQ. The V end was cut by 0 bases, the J end by 0 bases, with 9 bases between. The CDR3 region is CASSLAQGLNTEAFF. The CDR3 DNA follows: TGCGCCAGCAGCTTGGCCCAAGGACTGAACACTGAAGCTTTCTTT.

The chain couples TRBV10-3 to TRBJ2-7; 10 positions match TRBD2. This CDR3 has 17 residues. Unmatched junction bases numbered 10, after V lost 3 bases and J lost 2 bases. The V gene's germline CDR1 is ENHRY and CDR2 SYGVKD. CDR3 region: CAISDPTGLADTYEQYF. The DNA of the CDR3 is TGTGCCATCAGTGACCCGACCGGACTAGCGGATACCTACGAGCAGTACTTC.

The chain's CDR3 is CASIPDRWPYEQYF. The CDR3 region has the DNA TGTGCCAGCATCCCGGACAGGTGGCCCTACGAGCAGTACTTC. This chain uses TRBV28 with TRBJ2-7; 7 nucleotides line up with TRBD1. The junction had 8 bases not matched to a gene; V was cut back by 7 bases and J by 2 bases. This CDR3 has 14 residues. Per germline, CDR1 MDHEN and CDR2 SYDVKM.